A selection of T cell receptor beta chains follows, all from one sample in a study of T cells in Graves' hyperthyroidism and ophthalmopathy. TCRdb processed the multiplex PCR reads anew with MiXCR; each CDR3 protein has one entry. This table has approximately 520,000 distinct CDR3 sequences, approximately 25% appearing once. Sequencing used blood. These receptors came from a woman aged 30 to 39 with Graves' ophthalmopathy. Both conserved end residues are part of each CDR3. A D gene is named only where the DNA matches it firmly. Clone size is not always given. Where it is, it says once, few, many or a class for expanded clones.

V gene: TRBV2
D gene: NA
J gene: TRBJ1-1
clone size: NA
CDR3 DNA: TGTGCCAGCAGTGAGACAGCGGACGCTTTCTTT
CDR3 protein: CASSETADAFF

V gene: TRBV5-1
D gene: TRBD2
J gene: TRBJ2-7
clone size: many
CDR3 DNA: TGCGCCAGCAGCTTGGATACTAGCGGGGGGGCCTACGAGCAGTACTTC
CDR3 protein: CASSLDTSGGAYEQYF

V gene: TRBV6-2/TRBV6-3
D gene: NA
J gene: TRBJ2-7
clone size: NA
CDR3 DNA: TGTGCCAGCAGTTACTCGAGAGGGACACCATATGAGCAGTACTTC
CDR3 protein: CASSYSRGTPYEQYF

V gene: TRBV7-3
D gene: TRBD1
J gene: TRBJ2-7
clone size: few
CDR3 DNA: TGTGCCAGCAGCCCAACGGGGACAGGGCGCTACGAGCAGTACTTC
CDR3 protein: CASSPTGTGRYEQYF

V gene: TRBV6-5
D gene: NA
J gene: TRBJ1-3
clone size: many
CDR3 DNA: TGTGCCAGCAGTTACAATATCGGGGCTTCTGGAAACACCATATATTTT
CDR3 protein: CASSYNIGASGNTIYF

V gene: TRBV6-5
D gene: NA
J gene: TRBJ2-6
clone size: many
CDR3 DNA: TGTGCCAGCAGTACTCCCAGCTCTGGGGCCAACGTCCTGACTTTC
CDR3 protein: CASSTPSSGANVLTF

V gene: TRBV6-1
D gene: TRBD1
J gene: TRBJ2-7
clone size: few
CDR3 DNA: TGTGCCAGCAGTGGACAGGGGGCGTTCTACGACGAGCAGTGCTTC
CDR3 protein: CASSGQGAFYDEQCF

V gene: TRBV18
D gene: NA
J gene: TRBJ2-7
clone size: NA
CDR3 DNA: TGTGCCAGCCAAGACGGAAGAGCAACCTACGAGCAGTACTTC
CDR3 protein: CASQDGRATYEQYF

V gene: TRBV30
D gene: NA
J gene: TRBJ2-5
clone size: many
CDR3 DNA: TGTGCCTGGAGTGTAGTTTCAGAAGAGACCCAGTACTTC
CDR3 protein: CAWSVVSEETQYF

V gene: TRBV20-1
D gene: TRBD1
J gene: TRBJ1-1
clone size: few
CDR3 DNA: TGCAGTGCACCCGGGACAGGGGGCAAGGTGAACACTGAAGCTTTCTTT
CDR3 protein: CSAPGTGGKVNTEAFF

V gene: TRBV28
D gene: TRBD1
J gene: TRBJ2-7
clone size: few
CDR3 DNA: TGTGCCAGCAGTCCCGACAGGGTTGTCGAGCAGTACTTC
CDR3 protein: CASSPDRVVEQYF

V gene: TRBV27
D gene: NA
J gene: TRBJ1-2
clone size: NA
CDR3 DNA: TGTGCCAGCACCCAAAGCGCCGGGGGAGCCTTTAACTATGGCTACACCTTC
CDR3 protein: CASTQSAGGAFNYGYTF

V gene: TRBV6-2/TRBV6-3
D gene: NA
J gene: TRBJ2-7
clone size: many
CDR3 DNA: TGTGCCAGCAGTTACCGGATACAGGGCGACGAGCAGTACTTC
CDR3 protein: CASSYRIQGDEQYF

V gene: TRBV6-2/TRBV6-3
D gene: NA
J gene: TRBJ2-1
clone size: many
CDR3 DNA: TGTGCCAGCAGTTACAGACAGGACTCCTACAATGAGCAGTTCTTC
CDR3 protein: CASSYRQDSYNEQFF

V gene: TRBV6-1
D gene: TRBD1
J gene: TRBJ2-7
clone size: many
CDR3 DNA: TGTGCCAGCGGGGACAGCTCCTACGAGCAGTACTTC
CDR3 protein: CASGDSSYEQYF

V gene: TRBV19
D gene: NA
J gene: TRBJ2-5
clone size: NA
CDR3 DNA: TGTGCCACTATATCCCCGGGTGAGACCCAGTACTTC
CDR3 protein: CATISPGETQYF

V gene: TRBV11-2
D gene: NA
J gene: TRBJ2-7
clone size: few
CDR3 DNA: TGTGCCAGCAGTTACATCGGGGGGCCCGCCTACGAGCAGTACTTC
CDR3 protein: CASSYIGGPAYEQYF

V gene: TRBV9
D gene: NA
J gene: TRBJ1-3
clone size: NA
CDR3 DNA: TGTGCCAGCAGCGCTTATCATCAGGATCAGTCGAACACCATATATTTT
CDR3 protein: CASSAYHQDQSNTIYF

V gene: TRBV24-1
D gene: TRBD1
J gene: TRBJ1-2
clone size: NA
CDR3 DNA: TGTGCCACCAGTGGCCGGGACAGAGGGTCGGGTGGCTACACCTTC
CDR3 protein: CATSGRDRGSGGYTF